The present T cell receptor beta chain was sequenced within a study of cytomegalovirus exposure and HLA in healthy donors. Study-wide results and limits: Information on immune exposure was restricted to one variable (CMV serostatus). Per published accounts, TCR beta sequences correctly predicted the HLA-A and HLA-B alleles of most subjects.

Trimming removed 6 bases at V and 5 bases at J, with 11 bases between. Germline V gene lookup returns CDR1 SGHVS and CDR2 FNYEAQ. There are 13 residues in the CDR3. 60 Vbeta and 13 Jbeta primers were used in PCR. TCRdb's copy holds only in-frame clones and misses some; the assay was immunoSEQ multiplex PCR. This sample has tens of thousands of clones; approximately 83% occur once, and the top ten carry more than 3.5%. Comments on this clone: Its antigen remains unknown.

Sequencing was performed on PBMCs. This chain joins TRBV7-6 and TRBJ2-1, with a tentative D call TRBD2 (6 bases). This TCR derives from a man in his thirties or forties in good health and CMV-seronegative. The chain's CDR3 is CASSREVNNEQFF. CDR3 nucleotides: TGTGCCAGCAGTAGGGAGGTTAACAATGAGCAGTTCTTC.